Following are 25 T cell receptor beta chains from one sample sequenced in a study of cytomegalovirus exposure and HLA in healthy donors. The PCR ran on 60 Vbeta and 13 Jbeta primers. Clones were read by immunoSEQ multiplex PCR, and TCRdb kept only the in-frame ones, dropping some. The sample contains 100,000 to 140,000 clones, 73% of which appear only once. The specimen was PBMCs. These receptors were taken from a man under 40 in good health and CMV-seronegative.

The table lists this clone with a count of one. This chain joins TRBV30 and TRBJ1-1; D is perhaps TRBD1 (5 bases). The CDR3 extends over 12 amino acids. With 0 bases removed from V and 10 bases from J, the gap between germline ends came to 12 bases. The germline V gene encodes CDR1 GTSNPN and CDR2 SVGIG (reference sequence). The DNA for the CDR3 is TGTGCCTGGAGTGTACAATTGGGGGGAGCTTTCTTT. It specifies CAWSVQLGGAFF.

The chain couples TRBV5-1 to TRBJ2-2, with a possible D match to TRBD1 (7 bases). Germline V gene data show CDR1 as SGHRS and CDR2 as YFSETQ. The V end lost 1 base, the J end lost 7 bases, and 14 bases lay between the germline ends. The CDR3 extends over 15 amino acids. The CDR3 here is CASSLSQGGSGELFF. The CDR3 nucleotides read TGCGCCAGCAGCTTGTCGCAGGGGGGAAGCGGGGAGCTGTTTTTT.

This chain joins TRBV18 and TRBJ2-3, with 12 bases aligning to TRBD2. V gave up 6 bases and J gave up 6 bases; unmatched junction bases: 7. This CDR3 region has 15 residues. Germline-derived CDR1 and CDR2 are KGHSH and LQKENI. DNA of the CDR3: TGTGCCAGCTCGTCTAGCGGGGGGGCAGCTGATACGCAGTATTTT. This encodes CASSSSGGAADTQYF.

V usage is TRBV7-9 and J usage is TRBJ1-2, with a weak D call TRBD1 (6 bases). CDR3 length: 14 amino acids. V lost 1 base and J 8 bases, leaving 14 bases between the germline ends. The germline V gene has CDR1 SEHNR and CDR2 FQNEAQ (reference sequence). The CDR3 spells CASSLGGGSFGYTF. CDR3 coding DNA: TGTGCCAGCAGCTTAGGCGGGGGCAGTTTCGGCTACACCTTC.

This clone has a handful of counts. The CDR3 nucleotides are TGTGCCACCAGCAGAGTGGGGACAGGTTCTAATGAAAAACTGTTTTTT. As protein: CATSRVGTGSNEKLFF. The chain uses TRBV15 and TRBJ1-4, with 8 bases that match TRBD1. V trimming: 1 base; J trimming: 3 bases; junction bases outside the gene matches: 4. This CDR3 region has 16 residues. Germline V gives CDR1 LNHNV, CDR2 YYDKDF (reference sequence).

This clone appeared a single time. The rearrangement uses TRBV7-9 and TRBJ2-3; TRBD2 agrees at 9 bases. The CDR3 extends over 16 amino acids. Germline V gene sequence: CDR1 SEHNR, CDR2 FQNEAQ (reference sequence). Trimming cost V 4 bases and J 9 bases; bases outside gene matches: 14. CDR3 sequence: CASSSSGLAALGTQYF. The CDR3 DNA reads as TGTGCCAGCAGCTCATCGGGACTAGCCGCTTTGGGAACGCAGTATTTT.

The chain combines TRBV11-3 with TRBJ2-4, with 8 positions matching TRBD2. V dropped 5 bases and J dropped 0; count of bases not matched to a gene: 6. Germline V lookup: CDR1 SGHNT, CDR2 YENEEA. The CDR3 sequence is 16 residues long. The CDR3 DNA reads as TGTGCCAGCAGCGCCGGGGGGGGCAAAGCCAAAAACATTCAGTACTTC. Translated: CASSAGGGKAKNIQYF.

This rearrangement joins TRBV4-1 to TRBJ1-5; 7 bases fit TRBD1. CDR1 is MGHRA, CDR2 YSYEKL, per germline. V was pared by 2 bases and J by 9 bases, with 7 bases of the junction left unmatched. The CDR3 is 14 residues long. CDR3 in amino acids: CASSQRQGGWPQHF. The DNA of the CDR3 is TGCGCCAGCAGCCAAAGACAGGGAGGTTGGCCCCAGCATTTT.

The chain uses TRBV2 and TRBJ2-1; D is uncertain. The ends were cut back, 1 base at V and 0 bases at J, with 7 bases in the middle. Germline CDR1 SNHLY, CDR2 FYNNEI. The CDR3 runs 15 residues. CDR3 loop: CASSEVRSSYNEQFF. In DNA form, the CDR3 reads TGTGCCAGCAGTGAAGTTCGGAGCTCCTACAATGAGCAGTTCTTC.

This clone was observed a few times. The chain uses TRBV6-6 and TRBJ2-7; D may be TRBD1 (7 bases). The CDR3 runs 16 residues. V gave up 7 bases and J gave up 0 bases, with 19 bases separating them. Germline V gives CDR1 MNHNY, CDR2 SVGAGI (reference sequence). This CDR3 is CASKPDRRDSSYEQYF. The CDR3 DNA follows: TGTGCCAGCAAACCCGACAGGAGGGACAGCTCCTACGAGCAGTACTTC.

Ten or more counts support this clone. V is TRBV6-5 and J is TRBJ2-7; TRBD1 might be the D (5 bases). V shed 6 bases and J shed 0 bases, with 6 bases lying between them. Per the germline V gene, CDR1 is MNHEY and CDR2 is SVGAGI. This CDR3 is 12 amino acids long. CDR3 sequence: CASRGASYEQYF. DNA of the CDR3: TGTGCCAGCAGAGGGGCCTCCTACGAGCAGTACTTC.

This clone was seen once. The chain couples TRBV5-4 to TRBJ2-3, with TRBD2 matching 8 bases. The V and J ends lost 3 bases and 5 bases, in that order; junction bases with no gene match: 5. The CDR3 totals 14 residues. The V gene's germline CDR1 is SGHNT and CDR2 YYREEE (reference sequence). The CDR3 spells CASSSGGLEDTQYF. Here the CDR3 DNA reads TGTGCCAGCAGCTCGGGAGGGCTGGAAGATACGCAGTATTTT.

The gene calls are TRBV19 and TRBJ1-2, with a weak D call TRBD1 (5 bases). Germline V gene sequence: CDR1 LNHDA, CDR2 SQIVND (reference sequence). The CDR3 spans 14 residues. Trimming shortened V by 9 bases and J by 1 base, and 15 bases separated the two germline ends. The CDR3 is CASSQDKNNYGYTF. In DNA form, the CDR3 reads TGTGCCAGCTCCCAGGACAAAAATAACTATGGCTACACCTTC.

This chain uses TRBV30 with TRBJ1-2, with D maybe TRBD1 (5 bases). With 0 bases removed from V and 7 bases from J, the gap between germline ends came to 15 bases. The length of the CDR3 is 14 residues. The V gene's germline CDR1 is GTSNPN and CDR2 SVGIG (reference sequence). CDR3 amino acids: CAWSVRGYLGGYTF. For the CDR3, the DNA is TGTGCCTGGAGTGTACGGGGGTATCTTGGTGGCTACACCTTC. Using reference TRBV30 and TRBJ1-2 for the parts outside the CDR3, the full variable domain is SQTIHQWPATLVQPVGSPLSLECTVEGTSNPNLYWYRQAAGRGLQLLFYSVGIGQISSEVPQNLSASRPQDRQFILSSKKLLLSDSGFYLCAWSVRGYLGGYTFGSGTRLTVV.

This rearrangement joins TRBV25-1 to TRBJ2-1; TRBD2 matches at 15 bases. The trim removed 8 bases at V and 11 bases at J, leaving 7 bases unmatched. Looked up from germline, CDR1 is MGHDK and CDR2 is SYGVNS. The CDR3 length is 14 residues. The CDR3 is CASGRTSGGVQQFF. Written as DNA, the CDR3 is TGTGCCAGCGGAAGGACTAGCGGGGGGGTCCAGCAGTTCTTC.

The J gene is TRBJ2-1, the V gene TRBV27; tentative D call: TRBD2 (6 bases). The V end was cut by 3 bases, the J end by 8 bases, with 11 bases between. Germline CDR1 and CDR2: MNHEY and SMNVEV (reference sequence). The CDR3 is 13 amino acids. The CDR3 sequence: CASSFRGGDEQFF. The CDR3 DNA sequence: TGTGCCAGCAGTTTTCGGGGCGGGGATGAGCAGTTCTTC.

This clone was seen just once. The rearrangement joins TRBV6-5 to TRBJ2-1, with D maybe TRBD2 (7 bases). The length of the CDR3 is 14 residues. V lost 7 bases, J lost 8 bases, and 18 bases lay in between. The germline gives CDR1 MNHEY, CDR2 SVGAGI. Written as DNA, the CDR3 is TGTGCCAGCATGGTGGCGGGGGCCTTGGATGAGCAGTTCTTC. The encoded protein is CASMVAGALDEQFF.

J is TRBJ1-1 and V is TRBV2, with a weak D call TRBD1 (5 bases). Germline assignment: CDR1 SNHLY and CDR2 FYNNEI. Trimming took off 8 bases at V and 0 bases at J, with 10 bases between the two ends. There are 13 residues in the CDR3. The chain's CDR3 is CASLAGMNTEAFF. In DNA form, the CDR3 reads TGTGCCAGCTTAGCAGGGATGAACACTGAAGCTTTCTTT.

This chain joins TRBV6-1 and TRBJ1-2, with 8 bases matching TRBD1. V was clipped by 5 bases and J by 3 bases; unmatched bases: 5. This CDR3 has 14 amino acids. The germline gives CDR1 MNHNS, CDR2 SASEGT. Here the CDR3 DNA reads TGTGCCAGCAGTAACGACAGGGGATACTATGGCTACACCTTC. Translated: CASSNDRGYYGYTF.

V usage is TRBV2 and J usage is TRBJ2-5, with D tentatively TRBD2 (7 bases). There are 13 residues in the CDR3. Trimming removed 7 bases from V and 5 bases from J, with 14 bases in between. Germline CDR1 is SNHLY and CDR2 is FYNNEI. DNA for the CDR3: TGTGCCAGCACAAGGGGAGGGGGTGAGACCCAGTACTTC. Protein sequence: CASTRGGGETQYF.

This clone came up a few times. V gene TRBV6-5 combines with J gene TRBJ2-7, with a tentative D call TRBD1 (6 bases). V lost 5 bases, J lost 1 base, and 12 bases lay in between. Germline lookup yields CDR1 MNHEY and CDR2 SVGAGI. The CDR3 runs 14 residues. DNA of the CDR3: TGTGCCAGCAGTAGAGCCGGACAGTCCTACGAGCAGTACTTC. It yields the protein CASSRAGQSYEQYF.

This chain connects TRBV9 to TRBJ2-1, with 8 nucleotides matching TRBD2. Germline CDR1 SGDLS, CDR2 YYNGEE. This CDR3 is 14 amino acids long. Germline trimming cut 0 bases from V and 7 bases from J; bases unmatched to any gene: 3. The CDR3 DNA reads TGTGCCAGCAGCGTAGTCGGGGGGGTTAATGAGCAGTTCTTC. This translates into CASSVVGGVNEQFF.

The chain carries TRBV5-8 and TRBJ2-7; tentatively, D is TRBD1 (6 bases). The germline V gene has CDR1 SGHTS and CDR2 YDEGEE. Trimming stripped 4 bases from V and 0 bases from J, with 11 bases between. The length of the CDR3 is 14 residues. The CDR3 bases are TGTGCCAGCAGCCGAGGACAGAGCTCCTACGAGCAGTACTTC. Its translation is CASSRGQSSYEQYF.

This clone was observed once. The chain combines TRBV9 with TRBJ2-7, with 9 bases identical to TRBD2. Germline CDR1 SGDLS, CDR2 YYNGEE. Trimming removed 3 bases from V and 7 bases from J; junction bases left unmatched: 5. CDR3 length: 13 residues. Here the CDR3 reads CASSARTSAEQYF. In nucleotides, the CDR3 is TGTGCCAGCAGCGCCCGGACTAGCGCGGAGCAGTACTTC.

This rearrangement joins TRBV7-6 to TRBJ2-2, with D possibly TRBD2 on 6 matching bases. V was trimmed by 5 bases and J by 7 bases, leaving 8 bases between them. This CDR3 comprises 12 residues. The germline V gene encodes CDR1 SGHVS and CDR2 FNYEAQ. The CDR3 DNA follows: TGTGCCAGCAGCCGGGGAGGCGGGGAGCTGTTTTTT. Its translation: CASSRGGGELFF.